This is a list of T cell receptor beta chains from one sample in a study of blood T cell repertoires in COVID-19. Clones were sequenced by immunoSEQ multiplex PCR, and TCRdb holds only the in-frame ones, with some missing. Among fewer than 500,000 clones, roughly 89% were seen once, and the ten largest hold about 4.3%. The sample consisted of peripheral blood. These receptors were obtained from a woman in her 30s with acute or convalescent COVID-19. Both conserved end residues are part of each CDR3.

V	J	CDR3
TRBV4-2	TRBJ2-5	CASSLEGGLVQETQYF
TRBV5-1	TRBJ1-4	CASSLGRGTPTNEKLFF
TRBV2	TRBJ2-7	CASSPGQGTVYEQYF
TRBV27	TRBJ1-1	CASSLTIRISNTEAFF
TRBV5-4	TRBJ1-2	CASSPGTGTGYTF
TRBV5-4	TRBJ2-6	CASSFPQSGANVLTF
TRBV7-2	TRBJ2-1	CASSLAGHNEQFF
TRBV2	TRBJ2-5	CTSNRDSQETQYF
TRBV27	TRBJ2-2	CASSKRTGYGTRNTGELFF
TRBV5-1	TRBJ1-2	CASSWGRAGTGVGGYTF
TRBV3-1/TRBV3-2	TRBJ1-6	CASSQSFSPLHF